Described below is a single TCR beta chain sequence and its context. This sample is drawn from a study of T cell responses to AZD1222 COVID-19 vaccine. TCRdb keeps only in-frame clones here, not all; method: immunoSEQ multiplex PCR. Here the sample spans over 95,000 clones, 87% being singletons. The V end was cut by 4 bases, the J end by 4 bases, with 5 bases between. This CDR3 contains 12 residues. Germline V gene data show CDR1 as LGHDT and CDR2 as YNNKEL (reference sequence). V gene TRBV3-1 (or the pseudogene TRBV3-2) combines with J gene TRBJ1-3; no definite D call. This receptor was identified in an adult in good health. Sequencing used peripheral blood, obtained on day 0 of AZD1222 vaccination. The CDR3 loop reads CASSPEGNTIYF. The CDR3 bases are TGTGCCAGCAGCCCCGAGGGAAACACCATATATTTT.